These 18 T cell receptor beta chains were sequenced from one sample in a study of cytomegalovirus exposure and HLA in healthy donors (TCRdb year 2017). Library preparation was by the immunoSEQ multiplex PCR assay. TCRdb limited this immuneACCESS table to in-frame rearrangements with V and J called. A share of clones is missing; checked studies link under half to unresolved V genes, and the rest is unexplained. The sample contains over 200,000 clones, almost 90% of them found a single time. The ten most abundant clones make up about 2.7% of the sample. The sample comprised PBMCs. The receptors stem from a young woman in good health and CMV-seronegative.

This chain joins TRBV15 and TRBJ2-1; TRBD1 is a possible D gene (6 bases). There are 15 residues in the CDR3. Trimming removed 5 bases at V and 2 bases at J, with 13 bases between. Germline V lookup: CDR1 LNHNV, CDR2 YYDKDF (reference sequence). This CDR3 reads CATSGRRGAYNEQFF. CDR3 nucleotide sequence: TGTGCCACCAGCGGGCGCAGGGGCGCCTACAATGAGCAGTTCTTC.

The rearrangement links TRBV5-1 to TRBJ2-7, with D possibly TRBD1 on 5 matching bases. Trimming removed 0 bases at V and 2 bases at J, with 9 bases between. CDR3 size: 14 residues. Germline lookup yields CDR1 SGHRS and CDR2 YFSETQ. This CDR3 reads CASSLGVRAYEQYF. The CDR3 DNA is TGCGCCAGCAGCTTGGGGGTCAGGGCCTACGAGCAGTACTTC.

V usage is TRBV6-6 and J usage is TRBJ2-7; D perhaps matches TRBD1 (5 bases). The germline V and J ends were trimmed by 8 bases and 4 bases, with 15 bases remaining between them. This CDR3 is built from 13 residues. The germline V gene encodes CDR1 MNHNY and CDR2 SVGAGI (reference sequence). This chain's CDR3 is CASPRVWVYEQYF. In nucleotides, the CDR3 is TGTGCCAGCCCCAGGGTTTGGGTGTACGAGCAGTACTTC.

The table lists this clone with a count of one. V gene TRBV9 combines with J gene TRBJ2-3; 14 bases map to TRBD2. V dropped 3 bases and J dropped 8; count of bases not matched to a gene: 2. The CDR3 extends over 14 amino acids. Germline CDR1 SGDLS, CDR2 YYNGEE. The CDR3 loop reads CASSATSGRGTQYF. The CDR3 bases are TGTGCCAGCAGCGCGACTAGCGGGAGGGGTACGCAGTATTTT. The full variable domain, rest sourced from reference TRBV9 and TRBJ2-3, is DSGVTQTPKHLITATGQRVTLRCSPRSGDLSVYWYQQSLDQGLQFLIQYYNGEERAKGNILERFSAQQFPDLHSELNLSSLELGDSALYFCASSATSGRGTQYFGPGTRLTVL.

This sequence joins TRBV4-2 and TRBJ2-2; 13 bases align to TRBD2. Germline CDR1 LGHNA, CDR2 YNFKEQ. After removal of 7 bases from V and 4 bases from J, the junction contained 9 bases not matched to a gene. The CDR3 is made up of 17 amino acids. CDR3 loop: CASTLKRTSGSTGELFF. DNA of the CDR3: TGTGCCAGCACCCTAAAACGGACTAGCGGGAGCACCGGGGAGCTGTTTTTT.

The J gene is TRBJ2-1, the V gene TRBV4-1; TRBD2 matches at 8 bases. The germline V gene encodes CDR1 MGHRA and CDR2 YSYEKL. This CDR3 region has 16 residues. The ends lost 1 base at V and 3 bases at J; junction bases unmatched: 5. CDR3: CASSQALLAVYNEQFF. The CDR3 bases are TGCGCCAGCAGCCAAGCTCTACTAGCGGTCTACAATGAGCAGTTCTTC.

CDR3 sequence: CASSIGLTDTQYF. CDR3 in DNA: TGTGCCAGTAGTATCGGACTCACAGATACGCAGTATTTT. The V call is TRBV19, the J call TRBJ2-3, with a possible D match to TRBD2 (5 bases). V lost 3 bases and J 2 bases, leaving 6 bases between the germline ends. Per the germline V gene, CDR1 is LNHDA and CDR2 is SQIVND (reference sequence). The CDR3 spans 13 residues.

CDR3 sequence: CASSKGLAEGRNEQFF. The CDR3 DNA follows: TGTGCCAGTAGTAAGGGACTAGCGGAGGGCCGCAATGAGCAGTTCTTC. V gene TRBV19 combines with J gene TRBJ2-1; 11 bases match TRBD2. J gave up 6 bases and V 4 bases, and 8 bases lay outside the gene matches. Germline V gene sequence: CDR1 LNHDA, CDR2 SQIVND (reference sequence). This CDR3 comprises 16 residues.

V gene TRBV5-6 combines with J gene TRBJ2-7, with TRBD2 matching 11 bases. J was trimmed by 4 bases and V by 1 base; bases with no gene match: 1. The CDR3 has 14 residues. Germline V gene data show CDR1 as SGHDT and CDR2 as YYEEEE. The CDR3 sequence is CASSLTSGSYEQYF. CDR3 sequence (DNA): TGTGCCAGCAGCTTGACTAGCGGGAGTTACGAGCAGTACTTC.

The chain is built from TRBV19 and TRBJ2-1; D gene unclear. The CDR3 length is 15 residues. Trimming left V 0 bases short and J 0 bases short, with 6 bases between. Germline CDR1 is LNHDA and CDR2 is SQIVND (reference sequence). For the CDR3, the DNA is TGTGCCAGTAGTATAGATCGTAGCTCCTACAATGAGCAGTTCTTC. This translates into CASSIDRSSYNEQFF.

The chain recombines TRBV14 with TRBJ2-7; a weak D match, TRBD2 (6 bases). Trimming took off 4 bases at V and 1 base at J, with 11 bases between the two ends. CDR3 length: 14 residues. Germline V CDR1 and CDR2: SGHDN, FVKESK. The CDR3 bases are TGTGCCAGCAGCCGCGGGACTTTTTCCTACGAGCAGTACTTC. Amino acid sequence: CASSRGTFSYEQYF.

The CDR3 is CASSESLNTEAFF. CDR3 nucleotides: TGCGCCAGCAGTGAATCTTTGAACACTGAAGCTTTCTTT. The chain has TRBV10-1 and TRBJ1-1; D unclear. This CDR3 has 13 residues. CDR1 is WNHNN, CDR2 SYGVQD, per germline (reference sequence). V shed 3 bases and J shed 0 bases, with 5 bases lying between them.

V gene TRBV28 combines with J gene TRBJ2-5, with 7 bases identical to TRBD1. This CDR3 is built from 13 residues. Germline CDR1 is MDHEN and CDR2 is SYDVKM. After removal of 2 bases from V and 7 bases from J, the junction contained 4 bases not matched to a gene. The CDR3 sequence: CASSLAQGLTQYF. CDR3 nucleotides: TGTGCCAGCAGTTTAGCACAGGGGTTGACCCAGTACTTC.

The chain joins TRBV9 to TRBJ2-1; TRBD2 agrees at 11 bases. The CDR3 length is 19 residues. Losses at the gene ends were 0 bases for V and 4 bases for J; bases not matched to a gene: 12. Germline loops: CDR1 SGDLS, CDR2 YYNGEE. This chain's CDR3 is CASSVVSGPGTSGYNEQFF. CDR3 bases: TGTGCCAGCAGCGTAGTAAGTGGGCCCGGGACTAGCGGATACAATGAGCAGTTCTTC.

The chain couples TRBV2 to TRBJ2-6, with TRBD2 as a possible D gene (5 bases). The CDR3 is 15 amino acids. Trimming left V 7 bases short and J 4 bases short, with 14 bases between. Germline CDR1 SNHLY, CDR2 FYNNEI. Here the CDR3 reads CASNIGEGGANVLTF. Here the CDR3 DNA reads TGTGCCAGCAACATTGGAGAGGGAGGGGCCAACGTCCTGACTTTC.

V and J are TRBV7-2 and TRBJ2-1; D might be TRBD2 (6 bases). Germline V gene data show CDR1 as SGHTA and CDR2 as FQGNSA. The CDR3 covers 16 residues. V dropped 3 bases and J dropped 3 bases, with 15 bases sitting between them. CDR3: CASSFKPGLHYNEQFF. The CDR3 nucleotides read TGTGCCAGCAGCTTCAAACCGGGACTCCACTACAATGAGCAGTTCTTC. The full variable domain, in which reference TRBV7-2 and TRBJ2-1 provide the parts outside the CDR3, is GAGVSQSPSNKVTEKGKDVELRCDPISGHTALYWYRQSLGQGLEFLIYFQGNSAPDKSGLPSDRFSAERTGGSVSTLTIQRTQQEDSAVYLCASSFKPGLHYNEQFFGPGTRLTVL.

DNA of the CDR3: TGTGCCAGCAGTTTGGGGACAGGGAATTACGAGCAGTACTTC. Translating it yields CASSLGTGNYEQYF. V is TRBV27 and J is TRBJ2-7; 9 bases map to TRBD1. Looked up from germline, CDR1 is MNHEY and CDR2 is SMNVEV (reference sequence). The CDR3 consists of 14 residues. V lost 3 bases, J lost 4 bases, and 4 bases stayed unmatched.

The chain joins TRBV25-1 to TRBJ2-7, with 9 bases that match TRBD2. CDR1 and CDR2 (germline): MGHDK, SYGVNS. The trim removed 1 base at V and 2 bases at J, leaving 6 bases unmatched. The CDR3 runs to 16 residues. The CDR3 loop is CASSESRASGTYEQYF. CDR3 DNA sequence: TGTGCCAGCAGTGAATCGCGGGCTAGCGGGACCTACGAGCAGTACTTC.